The clone carrying this T cell receptor (beta chain) was observed once. Generated by immunoSEQ multiplex PCR, the TCRdb table keeps only in-frame clones and is missing some. The profile shows 100,000 or so clones, around 74% of them singletons. These data are taken from a study of blood T cell repertoires in COVID-19. CDR3 length equals 16 residues. Losses at the gene ends were 3 bases for V and 0 bases for J; bases not matched to a gene: 7. Germline V lookup: CDR1 KGHSH, CDR2 LQKENI. Sequencing was done on a sample of peripheral blood. The gene calls are TRBV18 and TRBJ2-7, with TRBD1 matching over 8 bases. The source is a woman in her seventies with acute or convalescent COVID-19. CDR3 in DNA: TGTGCCAGCTCACCTCAGGGGGCGAAGGCCTCCTACGAGCAGTACTTC. Amino acids: CASSPQGAKASYEQYF.